One and the same sample provided the 21 T cell receptor beta chains below, sequenced in a study of cytomegalovirus exposure and HLA in healthy donors. A multiplex PCR was run with 60 Vbeta primers and 13 Jbeta primers. Some clones are missing from TCRdb's copy, which holds only in-frame ones; the method was immunoSEQ multiplex PCR. Counted here are 150,000 or so clones, about 70% occurring once; the ten biggest clones make up 2.5% to 3%. The sequenced sample was PBMCs. The receptors stem from a man aged 18 to 29 in good health and CMV-seronegative.

This chain connects TRBV9 to TRBJ2-1; D might be TRBD1 (5 bases). The V end lost 0 bases, the J end lost 2 bases, and 9 bases lay between the germline ends. This CDR3 region has 15 residues. The germline V gene encodes CDR1 SGDLS and CDR2 YYNGEE. This CDR3 reads CASSVEQVPYNEQFF. The DNA for the CDR3 is TGTGCCAGCAGCGTAGAACAGGTCCCCTACAATGAGCAGTTCTTC. Variable domain in full (rest from reference TRBV9 and TRBJ2-1): DSGVTQTPKHLITATGQRVTLRCSPRSGDLSVYWYQQSLDQGLQFLIQYYNGEERAKGNILERFSAQQFPDLHSELNLSSLELGDSALYFCASSVEQVPYNEQFFGPGTRLTVL.

This clone has a handful of counts. This chain joins TRBV30 and TRBJ1-1; no definite D call. Trimming cost V 0 bases and J 0 bases, with 11 bases left between them. The CDR3 length is 15 residues. CDR1 is GTSNPN, CDR2 SVGIG, per germline (reference sequence). CDR3 residues: CAWSVLDGLNTEAFF. For the CDR3, the DNA is TGTGCCTGGAGTGTACTAGACGGCTTGAACACTGAAGCTTTCTTT.

In regard to this clone: The same CDR3 arises from other DNA sequences in this sample as well. This chain uses TRBV2 with TRBJ2-5, with 11 bases identical to TRBD1. The V gene end was trimmed by 5 bases and the J gene end by 4 bases; junction bases not matched to a gene: 6. This CDR3 is 15 amino acids long. Germline V lookup: CDR1 SNHLY, CDR2 FYNNEI. In DNA form, the CDR3 reads TGTGCCAGCAGTCCCCAAGGGACAGGGGGAGAGACCCAGTACTTC. This translates into CASSPQGTGGETQYF.

The chain has TRBV6-5 and TRBJ2-2, with TRBD2 as a possible D gene (5 bases). The V end was cut by 6 bases, the J end by 1 base, with 12 bases between. The CDR3 runs 15 residues. CDR1 is MNHEY and CDR2 is SVGAGI in the germline V gene. Written as DNA, the CDR3 is TGTGCCAGCAGCCCGTTCGAGGGGAACACCGGGGAGCTGTTTTTT. Protein sequence: CASSPFEGNTGELFF.

CDR3 sequence (DNA): TGCGCCAGCAGCCAAGGGTTACTGATGGACACCGGGGAGCTGTTTTTT. Translating gives CASSQGLLMDTGELFF. V is TRBV4-1 and J is TRBJ2-2, with D hard to call. The V gene's germline CDR1 is MGHRA and CDR2 YSYEKL. V lost 1 base and J 3 bases, leaving 12 bases between the germline ends. The CDR3 contains 16 residues.

The CDR3 spells CVYEPGTYNEQFF. The CDR3 coding sequence is TGTGTCTACGAACCCGGGACTTACAATGAGCAGTTCTTC. This chain uses TRBV30 with TRBJ2-1; D may be TRBD2 (6 bases). CDR1 is GTSNPN and CDR2 is SVGIG in the germline V gene (reference sequence). This CDR3 region has 13 residues.

CDR3 sequence (DNA): TGCGCCAGCAGCTTGGCGCTTAGCGAGGCAGATACGCAGTATTTT. This gives the protein CASSLALSEADTQYF. This sequence joins TRBV5-1 and TRBJ2-3; the D gene is possibly TRBD2 (5 bases). Germline V lookup: CDR1 SGHRS, CDR2 YFSETQ. V shed 0 bases and J shed 4 bases, with 12 bases lying between them. The CDR3 consists of 15 residues.

The gene calls are TRBV6-1 and TRBJ1-3; 8 bases match TRBD1. Germline lookup yields CDR1 MNHNS and CDR2 SASEGT. The CDR3 sequence is 14 residues long. Trimming took 7 bases from V and 0 from J; bases not matched to a gene: 2. CDR3 nucleotide sequence: TGTGCCAGCACCGGGACAGGCTCTGGAAACACCATATATTTT. Its translation is CASTGTGSGNTIYF.

There are a few counts of this clone. The chain links TRBV5-1 to TRBJ2-5; 8 nucleotides align to TRBD2. Germline CDR1 reads SGHRS; CDR2 reads YFSETQ. CDR3 length: 15 residues. Unmatched junction bases numbered 8, after V lost 2 bases and J lost 5 bases. DNA for the CDR3: TGCGCCAGCAGCTTTTCCAGCGGGGGCGGGGAGACCCAGTACTTC. This encodes CASSFSSGGGETQYF.

The chain is built from TRBV5-4 and TRBJ1-2; D might be TRBD1 (6 bases). This CDR3 comprises 17 residues. Trimming shortened V by 4 bases and J by 2 bases, and 21 bases separated the two germline ends. Germline V gives CDR1 SGHNT, CDR2 YYREEE (reference sequence). This CDR3 reads CASSPTVLTQGNYGYTF. CDR3 nucleotide sequence: TGTGCCAGCAGCCCAACTGTCCTAACGCAGGGGAACTATGGCTACACCTTC.

V gene TRBV5-1 combines with J gene TRBJ1-2; D is ambiguous. Per germline, CDR1 SGHRS and CDR2 YFSETQ. Between the trimmed V and J ends, which lost 0 bases and 2 bases, there was a span of 8 bases. This CDR3 has 14 amino acids. CDR3 region: CASSLAMENYGYTF. The CDR3 bases are TGCGCCAGCAGCTTGGCCATGGAGAACTATGGCTACACCTTC.

The gene calls are TRBV6-5 and TRBJ2-2; 7 positions match TRBD1. Germline values: CDR1 MNHEY, CDR2 SVGAGI. This CDR3 comprises 14 residues. V shed 8 bases, J shed 6 bases, and the junction held 9 bases outside the gene matches. DNA for the CDR3: TGTGCCAGCTTAGGGGGCGGCATGGCCGGGGAGCTGTTTTTT. Protein sequence: CASLGGGMAGELFF.

V and J are TRBV9 and TRBJ1-2; TRBD1 is a possible D gene (6 bases). Trimming cost V 3 bases and J 7 bases, with 10 bases left between them. Germline V lookup: CDR1 SGDLS, CDR2 YYNGEE. This CDR3 is built from 12 residues. The CDR3 here is CASSDTGFGYTF. In DNA, the CDR3 is TGTGCCAGCAGCGATACAGGGTTTGGCTACACCTTC.

Concerning this clone itself: The same CDR3 also results from other DNA sequences found in this sample. The chain uses TRBV6-5 and TRBJ2-2; TRBD2 matches at 8 bases. With 5 bases clipped from V and 6 bases from J, the junction kept 5 bases outside the gene matches. There are 14 residues in the CDR3. Germline loops: CDR1 MNHEY, CDR2 SVGAGI. The CDR3: CASSPRGGPGELFF. Here the CDR3 DNA reads TGTGCCAGCAGTCCCCGGGGGGGCCCCGGGGAGCTGTTTTTT.

The CDR3 region has the DNA TGTGCCAGCAGCGCCTTCACAGCCCACGGCGAGCAGTACTTC. It yields the protein CASSAFTAHGEQYF. The V and J genes are TRBV9 and TRBJ2-7; no clear D. There are 14 residues in the CDR3. V was trimmed by 3 bases and J by 6 bases, leaving 16 bases between them. CDR1 is SGDLS, CDR2 YYNGEE, per germline.

This clone was counted only a few times. V and J are TRBV4-3 and TRBJ1-1, with a tentative D call TRBD1 (6 bases). This CDR3 comprises 15 residues. With 2 bases removed from V and 2 bases from J, the gap between germline ends came to 12 bases. From germline, CDR1 is LGHNA and CDR2 YSLEER. The CDR3 DNA reads as TGCGCCAGCAGCCAACTCGACAGGCGCAACACTGAAGCTTTCTTT. The encoded protein is CASSQLDRRNTEAFF.

The V gene is TRBV5-1, the J gene TRBJ1-4, with 7 positions matching TRBD1. CDR3 length: 15 residues. The germline gives CDR1 SGHRS, CDR2 YFSETQ. V trimming: 4 bases; J trimming: 8 bases; junction bases outside the gene matches: 11. The CDR3 sequence is CASSLLRGRDEKLFF. CDR3 coding DNA: TGCGCCAGCAGCCTCCTGAGGGGGCGGGACGAAAAACTGTTTTTT.

The chain's CDR3 is CSVSDRAEAFF. CDR3 nucleotide sequence: TGCAGCGTATCGGACAGGGCTGAAGCTTTCTTT. V and J are TRBV29-1 and TRBJ1-1; 8 bases match TRBD1. The J segment lost 6 bases and the V segment lost 6 bases, leaving 3 bases of the junction unmatched. This CDR3 region has 11 residues. The germline V gene encodes CDR1 SQVTM and CDR2 ANQGSEA.

This clone was seen once. The V call is TRBV5-1, the J call TRBJ2-5, with 7 bases lining up with TRBD1. Per the germline V gene, CDR1 is SGHRS and CDR2 is YFSETQ. This CDR3 comprises 15 residues. The V gene end was trimmed by 0 bases and the J gene end by 4 bases; junction bases not matched to a gene: 6. The CDR3 DNA follows: TGCGCCAGCAGCTTGGAGGGGGCCGCCAGAGAGACCCAGTACTTC. Its protein product is CASSLEGAARETQYF.

This clone was observed a handful of times. This chain connects TRBV6-4 to TRBJ2-2, with D perhaps matching TRBD1 (6 bases). CDR1 and CDR2 from the germline V gene are MRHNA and SNTAGT. V was trimmed by 8 bases and J by 5 bases, leaving 15 bases between them. The CDR3 has 14 amino acids. The CDR3 is CASRGQPDTGELFF. In DNA, the CDR3 is TGTGCCAGCCGAGGACAGCCTGATACCGGGGAGCTGTTTTTT.

The CDR3 reads CASSRGTGVNTEAFF. As DNA, the CDR3 is TGCGCCAGCAGCCGAGGGACAGGGGTGAACACTGAAGCTTTCTTT. The chain uses TRBV4-1 and TRBJ1-1; 10 bases line up with TRBD1. The CDR3 has 15 residues. Germline V lookup: CDR1 MGHRA, CDR2 YSYEKL. V was pared by 4 bases and J by 0 bases, with 2 bases of the junction left unmatched.